These 12 T cell receptor beta chains share one sample of origin, sequenced in a study of cytomegalovirus exposure and HLA in healthy donors. The PCR employed 60 Vbeta primers together with 13 Jbeta primers. Using immunoSEQ multiplex PCR, the repertoire was profiled, and TCRdb retains in-frame clones only, with some absent. The data contain about 98,000 clones, over 65% of them seen just once; the ten biggest clones take up about 1.8%. Sequenced: PBMCs. Receptor source: a male donor in good health and CMV-seronegative.

The count of this clone is one. The chain employs TRBV19 and TRBJ2-2; 7 positions agree with TRBD1. Germline trimming cut 4 bases from V and 0 bases from J; bases unmatched to any gene: 14. Per germline, CDR1 LNHDA and CDR2 SQIVND (reference sequence). The CDR3 consists of 19 residues. The CDR3 here is CASSTVTGVGGANTGELFF. The CDR3 DNA is TGTGCCAGTAGTACCGTCACAGGGGTAGGAGGCGCGAACACCGGGGAGCTGTTTTTT.

J is TRBJ2-2 and V is TRBV4-2, with 9 positions matching TRBD2. This CDR3 is built from 17 residues. The V segment lost 0 bases and the J segment 0 bases; nucleotides outside the gene matches: 2. CDR1 is LGHNA and CDR2 is YNFKEQ in the germline V gene. CDR3 sequence: CASSQDGGRANTGELFF. DNA for the CDR3: TGTGCCAGCAGCCAAGATGGCGGGAGGGCGAACACCGGGGAGCTGTTTTTT.

The chain recombines TRBV9 with TRBJ2-3; TRBD2 aligns across 8 bases. The CDR3 runs to 13 residues. The V segment lost 3 bases and the J segment 5 bases; nucleotides outside the gene matches: 2. Germline-derived CDR1 and CDR2 are SGDLS and YYNGEE. CDR3 amino acids: CASSGLALDTQYF. The CDR3 DNA is TGTGCCAGCAGCGGACTAGCGTTAGATACGCAGTATTTT. The full variable domain, its missing parts supplied by reference TRBV9 and TRBJ2-3, is DSGVTQTPKHLITATGQRVTLRCSPRSGDLSVYWYQQSLDQGLQFLIQYYNGEERAKGNILERFSAQQFPDLHSELNLSSLELGDSALYFCASSGLALDTQYFGPGTRLTVL.

This chain connects TRBV30 to TRBJ2-7; 9 bases are shared with TRBD1. This CDR3 comprises 15 residues. Trimming removed 3 bases from V and 5 bases from J; junction bases left unmatched: 11. Germline CDR1 and CDR2: GTSNPN and SVGIG (reference sequence). The CDR3 DNA reads TGTGCCTGGAGGCCAGAACGGACAGGGGTAAACGAGCAGTACTTC. Its protein is CAWRPERTGVNEQYF.

The chain carries TRBV6-5 and TRBJ2-1; 7 positions agree with TRBD2. The CDR3 totals 13 residues. CDR1 is MNHEY and CDR2 is SVGAGI in the germline V gene. Unmatched junction bases numbered 4, after V lost 1 base and J lost 10 bases. CDR3 DNA sequence: TGTGCCAGCAGTTACTTTCAGCGGGGCGAGCAGTTCTTC. Protein sequence: CASSYFQRGEQFF.

This chain joins TRBV25-1 and TRBJ2-7, with a weak D call TRBD2 (6 bases). Trimming removed 3 bases from V and 5 bases from J, with 17 bases in between. Germline-derived CDR1 and CDR2 are MGHDK and SYGVNS. This CDR3 spans 15 amino acids. The CDR3 is CASSEYSGSDDEQYF. The CDR3 DNA sequence: TGTGCCAGCAGTGAGTATAGCGGTAGTGACGACGAGCAGTACTTC.

The V call is TRBV5-1, the J call TRBJ2-7; TRBD2 aligns across 7 bases. Germline CDR1 reads SGHRS; CDR2 reads YFSETQ. The CDR3 contains 14 residues. J was trimmed by 3 bases and V by 5 bases; bases with no gene match: 8. The CDR3 loop reads CASRPGTTGYEQYF. The CDR3 DNA sequence: TGCGCCAGCAGGCCCGGGACTACCGGCTACGAGCAGTACTTC.

V is TRBV19 and J is TRBJ1-2; TRBD1 aligns across 7 bases. After removal of 3 bases from V and 5 bases from J, the junction contained 12 bases not matched to a gene. Germline CDR1 is LNHDA and CDR2 is SQIVND (reference sequence). This CDR3 comprises 16 residues. For the CDR3, the DNA is TGTGCCAGTAGTATCCAGGGACAGCATCAGATATATGGCTACACCTTC. Its translation: CASSIQGQHQIYGYTF.

A few counts support this clone. The chain carries TRBV5-6 and TRBJ1-5; tentative D call: TRBD1 (6 bases). Trimming removed 4 bases from V and 8 bases from J, with 13 bases in between. Germline assignment: CDR1 SGHDT and CDR2 YYEEEE. This CDR3 is built from 13 residues. The CDR3 DNA reads TGTGCCAGCAGCCCGAGGGGGTGGGAGCCCCAGCATTTT. Encoded protein: CASSPRGWEPQHF. Using reference TRBV5-6 and TRBJ1-5 for the parts outside the CDR3, the full variable domain is DAGVTQSPTHLIKTRGQQVTLRCSPKSGHDTVSWYQQALGQGPQFIFQYYEEEERQRGNFPDRFSGHQFPNYSSELNVNALLLGDSALYLCASSPRGWEPQHFGDGTRLSIL.

This sequence joins TRBV5-1 and TRBJ1-2; possibly TRBD1 for D (5 bases). Germline V gene data show CDR1 as SGHRS and CDR2 as YFSETQ. V was clipped by 0 bases and J by 8 bases, with 17 bases between them. The CDR3 covers 15 residues. The CDR3 protein is CASSLAGGDARGYTF. CDR3 DNA: TGCGCCAGCAGCTTGGCCGGAGGGGACGCGCGGGGCTACACCTTC.

The rearrangement joins TRBV6-6 to TRBJ2-5; 7 bases are a match to TRBD1. CDR1 MNHNY and CDR2 SVGAGI come from the germline V gene (reference sequence). The CDR3 totals 14 residues. Germline trimming cut 7 bases from V and 3 bases from J; bases unmatched to any gene: 8. CDR3 protein: CASTPGTVKETQYF. The DNA for the CDR3 is TGTGCCAGCACCCCCGGGACAGTAAAAGAGACCCAGTACTTC.

V is TRBV10-3 and J is TRBJ1-4; 10 positions match TRBD1. Per the germline V gene, CDR1 is ENHRY and CDR2 is SYGVKD. CDR3 length equals 14 residues. After removal of 8 bases from V and 6 bases from J, the junction contained 6 bases not matched to a gene. CDR3 amino acids: CAIRPGQGYEKLFF. Written as DNA, the CDR3 is TGTGCCATCCGACCGGGACAGGGGTATGAAAAACTGTTTTTT.